Below, one T cell receptor (beta chain) is given with its context. Its antigen is currently unknown. It was with 60 Vbeta and 13 Jbeta primers that the PCR ran. Profiling relied on immunoSEQ multiplex PCR, and the TCRdb table lists in-frame clones only, not all of them. The sample totals some 110,000 clones. The sample comes from a study of cytomegalovirus exposure and HLA in healthy donors. Study observations and caveats: Several of the most significant clusters appeared, in a later analysis, to be linked to common viral pathogens. The authors enumerated roughly 160 TCR beta chains as linked to cytomegalovirus.

This TCR was recovered from a young man in good health and CMV-seronegative. Sequenced input: PBMCs.

The CDR3 loop is CAWINGDRGLGEAFF. CDR3 bases: TGTGCCTGGATCAACGGGGACAGGGGGCTCGGTGAAGCTTTCTTT. The chain uses TRBV30 and TRBJ1-1; 12 positions agree with TRBD1. J gave up 7 bases and V 4 bases, and 10 bases lay outside the gene matches. There are 15 residues in the CDR3. Germline values: CDR1 GTSNPN, CDR2 SVGIG (reference sequence).